Below are 20 T cell receptor beta chains sequenced from a single sample in a study of blood T cells in healthy people across ages (dated by TCRdb to the mid-2010s). The method behind the library was 5' RACE. Sequencing relied on an Illumina HiSeq 2500. A second PCR of roughly 7 to 12 cycles was run with a J-beta primer mix and a sample-barcoded 5' primer. TCRdb trimmed the raw reads at Q25, called clones with MiXCR and kept productive beta chains. Each record represents a unique CDR3 protein, reported with the most common genes and DNA among its rows. This sample comprises approximately 1.5 million distinct CDR3 sequences, approximately 43% of them detected only once. The ten largest make up under 5% of the sample. Input material: blood. These receptors were taken from a young woman in good health.

The genes are TRBV11-2 and TRBJ2-1; 9 nucleotides match TRBD1. V was clipped by 5 bases and J by 1 base; unmatched bases: 6. The CDR3 extends over 16 amino acids. Germline assignment: CDR1 SGHAT and CDR2 FQNNGV. This CDR3 is CASSTQTGGSYNEQFF. CDR3 sequence (DNA): TGTGCCAGCAGCACGCAGACAGGGGGATCCTACAATGAGCAGTTCTTC.

A few counts support this clonotype. V is TRBV7-9 and J is TRBJ2-1; the D gene is possibly TRBD1 (5 bases). Looked up from germline, CDR1 is SEHNR and CDR2 is FQNEAQ (reference sequence). The CDR3 is 13 residues long. V lost 2 bases to trimming and J lost 9 bases, with 11 bases between them. This CDR3 reads CASSLTADIEQFF. The CDR3 DNA follows: TGTGCCAGCAGCTTAACCGCGGACATTGAGCAGTTCTTC.

This clonotype was picked up a small number of times. The chain carries TRBV6-2 or TRBV6-3 and TRBJ2-5; D may correspond to TRBD1 or TRBD2 (6 bases each). The ends were cut back, 4 bases at V and 0 bases at J, with 12 bases in the middle. The CDR3 is 15 residues long. CDR1 MNHEY and CDR2 SVGEGT come from the germline V gene. The CDR3 nucleotides read TGTGCCAGCAGTTTTGGGGGGCGGGACCAAGAGACCCAGTACTTC. As protein: CASSFGGRDQETQYF.

The V gene is TRBV11-2, the J gene TRBJ2-1; maybe TRBD2 (7 bases). Germline CDR1 and CDR2: SGHAT and FQNNGV. The V end lost 4 bases, the J end lost 2 bases, and 15 bases lay between the germline ends. The CDR3 extends over 16 amino acids. CDR3: CASSSPRGAAYNEQFF. Written as DNA, the CDR3 is TGTGCCAGCAGCTCTCCTCGGGGGGCTGCCTACAATGAGCAGTTCTTC.

This clonotype came up a few times. This chain's CDR3 is CASSESLAGADTQYF. The DNA for the CDR3 is TGTGCCAGCAGTGAAAGCCTAGCGGGAGCAGATACGCAGTATTTT. The chain carries TRBV2 and TRBJ2-3, with 10 bases aligning to TRBD2. Trimming at V came to 2 bases and at J to 4 bases, leaving 3 bases not matched to a gene. Germline CDR1 is SNHLY and CDR2 is FYNNEI. The CDR3 spans 15 residues.

The chain carries TRBV29-1 and TRBJ2-7; 10 positions match TRBD2. The V segment lost 1 base and the J segment 2 bases; nucleotides outside the gene matches: 5. From germline, CDR1 is SQVTM and CDR2 ANQGSEA. The CDR3 totals 15 residues. The CDR3 DNA reads TGCAGCGTTGAAGCTCCTAGCGGGGGCACCTACGAGCAGTACTTC. It yields the protein CSVEAPSGGTYEQYF.

The chain uses TRBV20-1 and TRBJ1-2, with no clear D. CDR1 is DFQATT, CDR2 SNEGSKA, per germline (reference sequence). CDR3 length equals 14 residues. V lost 6 bases to trimming and J lost 0 bases, with 14 bases between them. CDR3 sequence reads: CSATVAVPNYGYTF. The CDR3 bases are TGCAGTGCGACGGTGGCAGTCCCTAACTATGGCTACACCTTC.

This clonotype came up a few times. V gene TRBV20-1 combines with J gene TRBJ2-7; D gene unclear. The CDR3 consists of 13 residues. Trimming removed 1 base at V and 0 bases at J, with 7 bases between. Germline-derived CDR1 and CDR2 are DFQATT and SNEGSKA (reference sequence). CDR3 DNA sequence: TGCAGTGCTAGAGTTCCTAGCTCCTACGAGCAGTACTTC. Amino acid sequence: CSARVPSSYEQYF.

The chain combines TRBV7-9 with TRBJ2-1, with D tentatively TRBD1 (5 bases). TRBJ2-7 explains the end of the DNA better; the J call may be wrong. Germline CDR1 reads SEHNR; CDR2 reads FQNEAQ (reference sequence). The CDR3 runs 15 residues. The CDR3 reads CASAGWGRQPYEQYF. The CDR3, as DNA: TGTGCCAGCGCCGGTTGGGGCCGACAACCCTACGAGCAGTACTTC.

The chain couples TRBV29-1 to TRBJ2-1; D gene uncertain. The CDR3 contains 14 residues. Germline CDR1 is SQVTM and CDR2 is ANQGSEA. The V and J ends lost 6 bases and 4 bases respectively, with 16 bases between them. CDR3 sequence (DNA): TGCAGCGTGGCAACCTCCGGCACGTACAATGAGCAGTTCTTC. Protein product: CSVATSGTYNEQFF.

The chain couples TRBV7-9 to TRBJ1-5, with 9 bases lining up with TRBD1. CDR1 and CDR2 from the germline V gene are SEHNR and FQNEAQ (reference sequence). The CDR3 spans 17 residues. The J segment lost 3 bases and the V segment lost 4 bases, leaving 10 bases of the junction unmatched. This chain's CDR3 is CASSSEQGADYNQPQHF. CDR3 DNA sequence: TGTGCCAGCAGCTCAGAACAGGGGGCGGACTACAATCAGCCCCAGCATTTT.

This CDR3 reads CASTLGGESTEAFF. The DNA of the CDR3 is TGTGCCAGCACCCTGGGGGGGGAGAGCACTGAAGCTTTCTTT. This chain connects TRBV12-3 or TRBV12-4 to TRBJ1-1; D possibly corresponds to TRBD1 (5 bases). The CDR3 loop spans 14 amino acids. Deletions cut 7 bases from V and 4 bases from J, with 16 bases between.

This clonotype showed up just a few times. The chain is built from TRBV29-1 and TRBJ1-2; D call uncertain. There are 10 residues in the CDR3. Per the germline V gene, CDR1 is SQVTM and CDR2 is ANQGSEA. V was cut by 3 bases and J by 6 bases, with 5 bases left in between. The CDR3 nucleotides are TGCAGCGTTGACCGGAATGGCTACACCTTC. This gives the protein CSVDRNGYTF.

V is TRBV21-1 and J is TRBJ1-5. TRBV21-1 is given as a pseudogene. The CDR3 is made up of 16 amino acids. The DNA for the CDR3 is TGTGCCAGCAGCAAAGCAGGGGGAGGAGGCAATCAGCCCCAGCATTTT. Translating it yields CASSKAGGGGNQPQHF.

This clonotype has only a few counts. CDR3 bases: TGTGCCAGCAGTTTCGCCATCGGCAACTCTGGAAACACCATATATTTT. This encodes CASSFAIGNSGNTIYF. This chain connects TRBV12-3 or TRBV12-4 to TRBJ1-3; D remains ambiguous. V was cut by 3 bases and J by 0 bases, with 12 bases left in between. The CDR3 extends over 16 amino acids.

The sample holds many counts of this clonotype. The chain employs TRBV29-1 and TRBJ2-3; 11 bases are a match to TRBD2. The length of the CDR3 is 17 residues. CDR1 SQVTM and CDR2 ANQGSEA come from the germline V gene. The ends lost 6 bases at V and 0 bases at J; junction bases unmatched: 11. The chain's CDR3 is CSVPSETSGVSTDTQYF. CDR3 DNA: TGCAGCGTCCCATCCGAGACTAGCGGGGTCAGCACAGATACGCAGTATTTT.

CDR3 nucleotide sequence: TGCGCCAGCAGCCTAATCTGGGACAGGGGGGAAAAACTGTTTTTT. This encodes CASSLIWDRGEKLFF. The chain carries TRBV4-1 and TRBJ1-4; TRBD1 agrees at 11 bases. CDR3 length: 15 amino acids. Germline-derived CDR1 and CDR2 are MGHRA and YSYEKL. The junction had 6 bases not matched to a gene; V was cut back by 4 bases and J by 8 bases.

Comment on this clonotype: This may be a read error: a much more frequent sequence differs by one nucleotide. The chain carries TRBV29-1 and TRBJ2-7; 7 bases align to TRBD1. Germline CDR1 is SQVTM and CDR2 is ANQGSEA. The CDR3 spans 16 residues. The CDR3 reads CGVGNGRTGSPYEQYF. In nucleotides, the CDR3 is TGCGGCGTTGGGAACGGTCGGACAGGTAGTCCTTACGAGCAGTACTTC.

The V and J genes are TRBV7-9 and TRBJ2-5; no firm D call. The length of the CDR3 is 14 residues. V was cut by 7 bases and J by 2 bases, with 14 bases left in between. CDR1 is SEHNR, CDR2 FQNEAQ, per germline (reference sequence). The CDR3 nucleotides read TGTGCCAGCACCACCCCTCTAGAGCAAGAGACCCAGTACTTC. It is translated as CASTTPLEQETQYF.

The chain employs TRBV6-5 and TRBJ2-7, with 7 bases lining up with TRBD1. Per germline, CDR1 MNHEY and CDR2 SVGAGI. The CDR3 has 14 residues. V gave up 5 bases and J gave up 6 bases; unmatched junction bases: 10. CDR3 residues: CASSGSVWDSEQYF. CDR3 nucleotides: TGTGCCAGCAGTGGTAGCGTTTGGGACAGCGAGCAGTACTTC.